A selection of T cell receptor beta chains follows, all from one sample in a study of cytomegalovirus exposure and HLA in healthy donors. Assay used: immunoSEQ multiplex PCR; TCRdb lists only in-frame clones, some missing. The data contain about 130,000 clones, roughly 69% of them seen just once; the ten biggest clones take up about 3%. The sample comprised PBMCs. These receptors all stem from a human donor in good health. CDR3s include the opening cysteine and the closing phenylalanine or tryptophan. D genes are given only for firm matches. Some rows have no size entry. The others give once, few or many, or a class for an expanded clone.

len,v_gene,j_gene,abundance,d_gene,CDR3aa,CDR3nt
12,TRBV7-5,TRBJ1-2,.,.,CARSEAPGFYTF,TGTGCCAGAAGCGAAGCACCCGGGTTTTACACCTTC
13,TRBV7-8,TRBJ1-2,.,.,CASSPSNRGGYTF,TGTGCCAGCAGCCCTTCCAATCGGGGTGGCTACACCTTC
14,TRBV30,TRBJ1-5,few,.,CAWSEGNGGQPQHF,TGTGCCTGGAGTGAAGGGAACGGGGGGCAGCCCCAGCATTTT
15,TRBV28,TRBJ1-2,once,.,CASSLVQGFSYGYTF,TGTGCCAGCAGTTTAGTACAGGGATTTAGCTATGGCTACACCTTC
15,TRBV28,TRBJ2-5,.,.,CASSLGGQWGETQYF,TGTGCCAGCAGTTTAGGAGGTCAGTGGGGAGAGACCCAGTACTTC
11,TRBV7-9,TRBJ2-1,.,.,CASSSTGWGFF,TGTGCCAGCAGCTCTACAGGGTGGGGGTTCTTC
14,TRBV6-1,TRBJ1-1,once,TRBD1,CASSAGTGGTEAFF,TGTGCCAGCAGTGCCGGGACAGGGGGCACTGAAGCTTTCTTT
14,TRBV27,TRBJ2-7,.,TRBD1,CASRPGQVNYEQYF,TGTGCCAGCAGGCCGGGACAGGTTAACTACGAGCAGTACTTC
14,TRBV6-5,TRBJ2-3,.,.,CASSLAAGTDTQYF,TGTGCCAGCAGTCTAGCCGCTGGCACAGATACGCAGTATTTT
17,TRBV5-1,TRBJ2-2,.,.,CASSLFSSGRNTGELFF,TGCGCCAGCAGCTTGTTCTCTTCGGGAAGGAACACCGGGGAGCTGTTTTTT
15,TRBV5-1,TRBJ2-7,.,TRBD2,CASGWWSGRTYEQYF,TGCGCCAGCGGATGGTGGAGCGGGAGAACCTACGAGCAGTACTTC
12,TRBV6-5,TRBJ2-7,few,.,CASSYSRDEQYF,TGTGCCAGCAGTTACTCCCGAGACGAGCAGTACTTC
15,TRBV9,TRBJ1-6,.,TRBD1,CASSASGTVNSPLHF,TGTGCCAGCAGCGCCTCCGGGACAGTTAATTCACCCCTCCACTTT
15,TRBV5-1,TRBJ2-5,.,.,CASSGQPVNQETQYF,TGCGCCAGCAGCGGACAGCCCGTGAACCAAGAGACCCAGTACTTC
14,TRBV10-3,TRBJ1-1,.,TRBD1,CAIREGQGSTEAFF,TGTGCCATCAGGGAGGGACAGGGGTCCACTGAAGCTTTCTTT
12,TRBV11-2,TRBJ2-7,once,.,CASSLATGLSYF,TGTGCCAGCAGCTTAGCGACGGGGTTGTCGTACTTC
15,TRBV19,TRBJ2-3,.,TRBD1,CASKTGTGGTDTQYF,TGTGCCAGTAAGACCGGGACAGGGGGGACAGATACGCAGTATTTT
11,TRBV7-9,TRBJ1-2,.,.,CASSPGRGYTF,TGTGCCAGCAGCCCAGGGAGGGGCTACACCTTC